A selection of T cell receptor beta chains follows, all from one sample in a study of blood T cell repertoires in COVID-19. Generated by immunoSEQ multiplex PCR, the TCRdb table keeps only in-frame clones and is missing some. The data contain about 280,000 clones, roughly 87% of them seen just once; the ten biggest clones take up 9% to 9.5%. The sample was peripheral blood. The source of these receptors is a man younger than 35 with active or convalescent COVID-19. The CDR3 runs from the conserved cysteine through the conserved F or W. The D gene is left open where the match is weak. Not every row has a clone size; where given, it reads once, few, many or a size class.

j_gene | v_gene | abundance | d_gene | CDR3aa | CDR3nt
TRBJ1-1 | TRBV19 | NA | NA | CASSIAQGILGTEAFF | TGTGCCAGTAGTATAGCCCAGGGAATACTTGGCACTGAAGCTTTCTTT
TRBJ1-5 | TRBV7-8 | NA | NA | CASNSLLRESNQPQHF | TGTGCCAGTAACAGCTTATTACGGGAGAGCAATCAGCCCCAGCATTTT
TRBJ1-6 | TRBV19 | NA | NA | CASSIGLGSPLHF | TGTGCCAGTAGTATTGGGTTGGGCTCACCCCTCCACTTT
TRBJ2-5 | TRBV10-2 | NA | TRBD2 | CASTLRLAAWEETQYF | TGCGCCAGCACCCTGCGACTAGCGGCCTGGGAAGAGACCCAGTACTTC
TRBJ2-7 | TRBV7-9 | few | TRBD1 | CASSQQRTGSHYEQYF | TGTGCCAGCAGCCAACAGCGGACAGGGTCCCACTACGAGCAGTACTTC
TRBJ2-7 | TRBV10-2 | NA | TRBD1 | CASREDRGSSYEQYF | TGCGCCAGCAGGGAGGACAGGGGAAGCTCCTACGAGCAGTACTTC
TRBJ1-1 | TRBV20-1 | NA | NA | CSAPRNTEAFF | TGCAGTGCGCCCAGGAACACTGAAGCTTTCTTT
TRBJ1-1 | TRBV7-9 | NA | NA | CASSLGWSTEAFF | TGTGCCAGCAGCTTAGGATGGAGCACTGAAGCTTTCTTT
TRBJ2-2 | TRBV3-1/TRBV3-2 | NA | NA | CASSQGGGTGELFF | TGTGCCAGCAGCCAAGGTGGAGGCACCGGGGAGCTGTTTTTT
TRBJ2-7 | TRBV5-6 | NA | NA | CASSRTNRVYEQYF | TGTGCCAGCAGTCGAACAAACAGGGTTTACGAGCAGTACTTC
TRBJ1-4 | TRBV5-1 | NA | TRBD1 | CASSLANNRGGEKLFF | TGCGCCAGCAGCCTAGCAAACAACAGGGGAGGAGAAAAACTGTTTTTT
TRBJ1-4 | TRBV2 | NA | NA | CASSGNREWEKLFF | TGTGCCAGCAGTGGCAACAGGGAATGGGAAAAACTGTTTTTT
TRBJ2-2 | TRBV11-2 | NA | TRBD2 | CASSSGGQNTGELFF | TGTGCCAGCAGTAGCGGGGGGCAGAACACCGGGGAGCTGTTTTTT
TRBJ2-3 | TRBV10-3 | NA | TRBD2 | CAIRRELAGGPSTDTQYF | TGTGCCATCAGGAGGGAGCTAGCGGGGGGCCCTAGCACAGATACGCAGTATTTT
TRBJ1-2 | TRBV12-3/TRBV12-4 | NA | NA | CASRQGSGYTF | TGTGCCTCCAGGCAGGGAAGTGGCTACACCTTC
TRBJ1-2 | TRBV9 | NA | TRBD1 | CASSNRDRASGYGYTF | TGTGCCAGCAGCAACCGGGACAGGGCTTCTGGCTATGGCTACACCTTC
TRBJ2-2 | TRBV7-6 | few | TRBD2 | CASSGGLAGVTGELFF | TGTGCCAGCAGCGGGGGACTAGCGGGGGTTACCGGGGAGCTGTTTTTT
TRBJ1-2 | TRBV5-4 | NA | TRBD1 | CASSPRQGAGGYTF | TGTGCCAGCAGTCCAAGACAGGGGGCAGGAGGCTACACCTTC
TRBJ1-5 | TRBV2 | NA | TRBD1 | CASRGQGNQPQHF | TGTGCCAGCAGGGGACAGGGAAATCAGCCCCAGCATTTT
TRBJ1-6 | TRBV5-1 | once | TRBD1 | CASSLDGQGLGSPLHF | TGCGCCAGCAGCTTGGACGGACAGGGGCTGGGATCACCCCTCCACTTT
TRBJ2-5 | TRBV27 | NA | TRBD2 | CASSLLPGGIETQYF | TGTGCCAGCAGTTTACTCCCCGGGGGGATCGAGACCCAGTACTTC
TRBJ2-3 | TRBV9 | NA | TRBD1 | CASSGTPFTTGVDTQYF | TGTGCCAGCAGCGGAACACCTTTCACGACAGGGGTAGATACGCAGTATTTT
TRBJ2-2 | TRBV9 | NA | NA | CASSLRVVTGELFF | TGTGCCAGCAGCTTGCGGGTAGTCACCGGGGAGCTGTTTTTT
TRBJ2-7 | TRBV10-3 | NA | TRBD2 | CAIRAREGSYEQYF | TGTGCCATCAGGGCCAGGGAGGGATCCTACGAGCAGTACTTC
TRBJ2-2 | TRBV6-5 | NA | TRBD2 | CASSNGGAVGELFF | TGTGCCAGCAGCAACGGGGGGGCCGTCGGGGAGCTGTTTTTT